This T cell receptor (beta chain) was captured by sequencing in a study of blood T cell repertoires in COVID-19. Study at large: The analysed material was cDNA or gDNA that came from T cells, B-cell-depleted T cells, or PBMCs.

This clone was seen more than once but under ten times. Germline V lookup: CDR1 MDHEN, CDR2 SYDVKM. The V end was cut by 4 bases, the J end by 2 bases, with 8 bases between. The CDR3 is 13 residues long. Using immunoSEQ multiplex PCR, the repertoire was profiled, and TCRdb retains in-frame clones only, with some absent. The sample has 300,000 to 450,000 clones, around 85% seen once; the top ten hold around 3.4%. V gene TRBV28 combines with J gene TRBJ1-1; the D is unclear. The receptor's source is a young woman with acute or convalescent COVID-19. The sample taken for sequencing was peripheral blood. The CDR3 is CASSSYLNTEAFF. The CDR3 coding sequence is TGTGCCAGCAGTTCGTACTTAAACACTGAAGCTTTCTTT.